The source of this T cell receptor (beta chain) is a study of blood T cell repertoires in COVID-19. On the study more broadly: The study drew acute and convalescent COVID-19 samples from the United States, Italy and Spain. The analysed material was cDNA or gDNA that came from T cells, B-cell-depleted T cells, or PBMCs.

Authors' data handling: Reference gene primers were amplified, and this amplification served to estimate nucleated cell counts. TCRdb keeps only in-frame clones here, not all; method: immunoSEQ multiplex PCR. V and J calls plus clone size are reproduced from that table; the DNA served to infer D and trimming. Altogether around 81,000 clones are present, over 75% being singletons, with the ten largest covering about 7%. Sequences were obtained from peripheral blood. This TCR was sampled from a man aged 70 or older with acute or convalescent COVID-19.

For the CDR3, the DNA is TGTGCCAGCAGCTCAGCCGGGACAGGCATATCCTCAAACACTGAAGCTTTCTTT. Translated, it gives CASSSAGTGISSNTEAFF. The V call is TRBV7-9, the J call TRBJ1-1; 8 positions agree with TRBD1. V gave up 4 bases and J gave up 2 bases; unmatched junction bases: 15. The CDR3 length is 18 residues. Germline CDR1 is SEHNR and CDR2 is FQNEAQ (reference sequence).